The source of this TCR beta chain is a study of identical twins. This CDR3 has 13 residues. Looked up from germline, CDR1 is MNHEY and CDR2 is SVGAGI. Trimming removed 0 bases at V and 3 bases at J, with 3 bases between. This clonotype was seen repeatedly, ten times or more. What it binds is not known. TCRdb passed the 5' RACE reads through MiXCR, listing each CDR3 protein once. This repertoire shows 550,000 to 700,000 distinct CDR3 sequences, 9.5% to 10% found once; its top ten account for 2.5% to 3%. Study-wide points: Researchers reported weaker excess twin sharing in beta out-of-frame sequences. Models underpredicted monozygotic twin sharing of out-of-frame TCR alpha.

This sample also appeared in a second study, on yellow fever vaccine responses in identical twins. That work states: Reported findings indicate that twins' vaccine T cell responses seemed partially convergent, partially personalized.

The chain is built from TRBV6-5 and TRBJ2-1, with unresolved D. The material sequenced was PBMCs. The receptor's source is a woman under 30 in good health. CDR3 nucleotide sequence: TGTGCCAGCAGTTACTCGAACTACAATGAGCAGTTCTTC. Translated, it gives CASSYSNYNEQFF.